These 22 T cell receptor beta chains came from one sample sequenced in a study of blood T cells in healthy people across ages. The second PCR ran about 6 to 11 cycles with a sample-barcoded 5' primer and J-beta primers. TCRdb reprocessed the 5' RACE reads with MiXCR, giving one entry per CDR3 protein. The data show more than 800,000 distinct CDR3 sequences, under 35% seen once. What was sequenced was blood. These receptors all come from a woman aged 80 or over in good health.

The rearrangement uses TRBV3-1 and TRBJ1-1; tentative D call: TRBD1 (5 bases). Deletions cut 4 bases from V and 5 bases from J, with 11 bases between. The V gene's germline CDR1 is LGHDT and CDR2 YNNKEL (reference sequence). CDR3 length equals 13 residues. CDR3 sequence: CASSRGGATEAFF. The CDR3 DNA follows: TGTGCCAGCAGCCGCGGGGGTGCGACTGAAGCTTTCTTT.

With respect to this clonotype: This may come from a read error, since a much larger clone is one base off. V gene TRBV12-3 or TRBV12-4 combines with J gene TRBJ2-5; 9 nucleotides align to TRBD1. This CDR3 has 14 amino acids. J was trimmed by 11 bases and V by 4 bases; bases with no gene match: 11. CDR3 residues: CASSYQKQGAEQYF. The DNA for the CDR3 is TGTGCCAGCAGTTACCAAAAACAGGGGGCTGAGCAGTACTTC.

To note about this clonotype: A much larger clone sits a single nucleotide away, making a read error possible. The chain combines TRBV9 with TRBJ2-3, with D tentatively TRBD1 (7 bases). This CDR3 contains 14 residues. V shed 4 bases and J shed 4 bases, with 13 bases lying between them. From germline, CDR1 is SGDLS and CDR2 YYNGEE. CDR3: CASSRGTAADTQYF. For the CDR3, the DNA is TGTGCCAGCAGCCGGGGGACAGCGGCAGATACGCAGTATTTT. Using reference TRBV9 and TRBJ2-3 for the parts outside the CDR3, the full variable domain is DSGVTQTPKHLITATGQRVTLRCSPRSGDLSVYWYQQSLDQGLQFLIQYYNGEERAKGNILERFSAQQFPDLHSELNLSSLELGDSALYFCASSRGTAADTQYFGPGTRLTVL.

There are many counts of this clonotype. CDR3 in amino acids: CASSFVSGKLFF. DNA of the CDR3: TGTGCCAGCAGTTTCGTGAGCGGAAAACTGTTTTTT. The V and J genes are TRBV7-2 and TRBJ1-4; no reliable D call. V was cut by 6 bases and J by 10 bases, with 12 bases left in between. The germline V gene encodes CDR1 SGHTA and CDR2 FQGNSA. The CDR3 spans 12 residues.

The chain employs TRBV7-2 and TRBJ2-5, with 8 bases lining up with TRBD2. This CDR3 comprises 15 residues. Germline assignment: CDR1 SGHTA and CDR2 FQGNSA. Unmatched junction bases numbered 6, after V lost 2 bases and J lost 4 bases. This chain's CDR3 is CASSLTGGFRETQYF. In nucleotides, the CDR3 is TGTGCCAGCAGCTTAACGGGAGGGTTTCGAGAGACCCAGTACTTC.

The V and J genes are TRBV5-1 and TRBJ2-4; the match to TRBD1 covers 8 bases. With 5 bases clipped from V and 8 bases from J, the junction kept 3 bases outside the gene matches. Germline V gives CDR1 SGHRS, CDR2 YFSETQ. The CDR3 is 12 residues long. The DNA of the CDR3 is TGCGCCAGCAGGCTGGACAGGGACATTCAGTACTTC. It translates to CASRLDRDIQYF.

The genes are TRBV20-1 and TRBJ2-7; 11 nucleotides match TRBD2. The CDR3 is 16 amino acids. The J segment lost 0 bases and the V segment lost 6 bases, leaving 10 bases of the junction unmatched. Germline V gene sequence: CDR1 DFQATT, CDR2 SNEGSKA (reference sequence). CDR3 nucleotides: TGCAGTGCCAGACCGGGACTAGCGGTTCTCTCCTACGAGCAGTACTTC. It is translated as CSARPGLAVLSYEQYF.

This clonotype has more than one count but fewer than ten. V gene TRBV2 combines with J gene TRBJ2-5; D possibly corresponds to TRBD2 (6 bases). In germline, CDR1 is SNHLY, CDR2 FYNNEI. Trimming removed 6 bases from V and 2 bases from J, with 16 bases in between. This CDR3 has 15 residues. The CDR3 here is CASRRTGVLQETQYF. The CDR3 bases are TGTGCCAGCAGGCGAACGGGGGTGTTACAAGAGACCCAGTACTTC.

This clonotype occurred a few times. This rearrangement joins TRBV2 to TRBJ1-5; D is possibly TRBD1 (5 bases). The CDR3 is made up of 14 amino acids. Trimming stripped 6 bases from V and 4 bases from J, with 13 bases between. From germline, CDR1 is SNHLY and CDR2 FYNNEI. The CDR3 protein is CASSPARVNQPQHF. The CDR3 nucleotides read TGTGCCAGCAGCCCCGCCAGGGTAAATCAGCCCCAGCATTTT.

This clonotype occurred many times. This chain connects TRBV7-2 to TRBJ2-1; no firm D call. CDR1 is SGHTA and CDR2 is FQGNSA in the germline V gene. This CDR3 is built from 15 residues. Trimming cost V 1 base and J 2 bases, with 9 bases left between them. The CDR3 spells CASSLDGLTYNEQFF. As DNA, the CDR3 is TGTGCCAGCAGCTTAGACGGGCTCACCTACAATGAGCAGTTCTTC.

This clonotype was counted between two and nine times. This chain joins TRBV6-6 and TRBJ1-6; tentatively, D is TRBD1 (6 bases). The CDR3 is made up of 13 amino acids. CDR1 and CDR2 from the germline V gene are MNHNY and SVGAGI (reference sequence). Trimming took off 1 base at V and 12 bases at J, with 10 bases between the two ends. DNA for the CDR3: TGTGCCAGCAGTTACTTAGGGGGGGAACCCCTCCACTTT. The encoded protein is CASSYLGGEPLHF.

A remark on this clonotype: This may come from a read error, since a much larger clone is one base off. DNA of the CDR3: TGTACCATCAAAAGGGGGGGAGATGAGCAGTTCTTC. It translates to CTIKRGGDEQFF. The J gene is TRBJ2-1, the V gene TRBV10-3; a possible D gene is TRBD2 (7 bases). This CDR3 spans 12 amino acids. CDR1 is ENHRY, CDR2 SYGVKD, per germline.

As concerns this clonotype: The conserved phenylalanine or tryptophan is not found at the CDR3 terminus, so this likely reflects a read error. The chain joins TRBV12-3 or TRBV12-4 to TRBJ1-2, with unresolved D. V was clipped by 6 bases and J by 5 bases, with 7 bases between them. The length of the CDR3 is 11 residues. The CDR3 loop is CASRLGYGYTC. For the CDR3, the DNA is TGTGCCAGCAGGCTGGGTTATGGCTACACCTGC.

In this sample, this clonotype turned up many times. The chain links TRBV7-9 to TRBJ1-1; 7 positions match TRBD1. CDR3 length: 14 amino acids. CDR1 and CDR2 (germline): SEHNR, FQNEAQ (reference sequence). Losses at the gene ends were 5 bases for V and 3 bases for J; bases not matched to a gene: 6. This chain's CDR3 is CASSDRQGYTEAFF. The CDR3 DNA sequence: TGTGCCAGCAGCGACCGACAGGGTTACACTGAAGCTTTCTTT.

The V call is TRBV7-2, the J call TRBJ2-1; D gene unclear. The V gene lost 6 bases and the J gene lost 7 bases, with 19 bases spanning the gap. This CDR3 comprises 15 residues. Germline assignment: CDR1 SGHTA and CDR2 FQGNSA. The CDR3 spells CASSPQVHTGNEQFF. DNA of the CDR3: TGTGCCAGCAGTCCTCAGGTTCACACTGGGAATGAGCAGTTCTTC.

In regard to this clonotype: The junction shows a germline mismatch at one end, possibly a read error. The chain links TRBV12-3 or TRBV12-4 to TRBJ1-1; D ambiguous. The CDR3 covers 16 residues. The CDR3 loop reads CASSSVGLGVNTGAFF. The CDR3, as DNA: TGTGCCAGCAGTTCAGTGGGGTTGGGAGTGAACACTGGAGCTTTCTTT.

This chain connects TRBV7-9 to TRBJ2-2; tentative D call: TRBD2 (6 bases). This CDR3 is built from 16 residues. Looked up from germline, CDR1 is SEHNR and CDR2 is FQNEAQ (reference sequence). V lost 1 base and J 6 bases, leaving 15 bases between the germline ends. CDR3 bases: TGTGCCAGCAGCTTAGGTCTTGGAGGGGACCCCGGGGAGCTGTTTTTT. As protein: CASSLGLGGDPGELFF.

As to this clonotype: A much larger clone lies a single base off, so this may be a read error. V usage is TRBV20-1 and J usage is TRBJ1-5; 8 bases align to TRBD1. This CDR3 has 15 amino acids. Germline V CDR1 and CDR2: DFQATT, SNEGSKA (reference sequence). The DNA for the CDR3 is TGCAGTACTAGACAGGGGATCCATAGCAATCAGCCCCAGCATTTT. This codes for CSTRQGIHSNQPQHF.

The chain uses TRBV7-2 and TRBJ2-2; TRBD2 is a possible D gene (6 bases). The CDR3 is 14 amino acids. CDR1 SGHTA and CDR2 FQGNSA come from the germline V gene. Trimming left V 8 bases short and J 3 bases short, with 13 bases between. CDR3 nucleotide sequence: TGTGCCAGCCAGACCTCTAGCGACACCGGGGAGCTGTTTTTT. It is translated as CASQTSSDTGELFF.

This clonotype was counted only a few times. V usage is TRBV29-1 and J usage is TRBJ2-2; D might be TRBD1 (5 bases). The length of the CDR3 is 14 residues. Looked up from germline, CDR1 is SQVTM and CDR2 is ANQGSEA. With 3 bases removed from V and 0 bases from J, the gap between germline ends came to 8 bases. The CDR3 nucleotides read TGCAGCGTTGAGGGGCTTCCGAACACCGGGGAGCTGTTTTTT. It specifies CSVEGLPNTGELFF.

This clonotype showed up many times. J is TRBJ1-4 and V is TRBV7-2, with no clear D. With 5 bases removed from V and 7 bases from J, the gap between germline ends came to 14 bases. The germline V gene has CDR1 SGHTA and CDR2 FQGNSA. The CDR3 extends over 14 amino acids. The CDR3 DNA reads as TGTGCCAGCAGCCCCTCCACGCGCAGTGAAAAACTGTTTTTT. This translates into CASSPSTRSEKLFF. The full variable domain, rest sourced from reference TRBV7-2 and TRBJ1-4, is GAGVSQSPSNKVTEKGKDVELRCDPISGHTALYWYRQSLGQGLEFLIYFQGNSAPDKSGLPSDRFSAERTGGSVSTLTIQRTQQEDSAVYLCASSPSTRSEKLFFGSGTQLSVL.

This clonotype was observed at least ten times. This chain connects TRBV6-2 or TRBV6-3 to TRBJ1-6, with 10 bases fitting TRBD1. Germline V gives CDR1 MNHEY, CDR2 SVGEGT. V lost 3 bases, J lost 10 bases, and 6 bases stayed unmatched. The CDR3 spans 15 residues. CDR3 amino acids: CASSYSGTGASPLHF. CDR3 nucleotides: TGTGCCAGCAGTTATTCCGGGACAGGGGCCTCACCCCTCCACTTT.